The 28 T cell receptor beta chains in this list originate from one sample, sequenced in a study of T cells in Graves' hyperthyroidism and ophthalmopathy. Researchers took RNA transcripts and amplified the TCR beta CDR3 regions from them. When the TCR CDR3 underwent first-round RT-PCR, the HTBI primer set was used. TCRdb independently ran MiXCR on the multiplex PCR reads; one entry per CDR3 protein. The sample records approximately 500,000 distinct CDR3 sequences, 35% to 55% being singletons. Sequencing used peripheral blood or thyroid tissue (not recorded which). These receptors were collected from a young woman with Graves' hyperthyroidism.

This clonotype has more than one count but fewer than ten. This chain uses TRBV7-9 with TRBJ2-3; 7 bases fit TRBD1. The CDR3 is 17 amino acids. Germline loops: CDR1 SEHNR, CDR2 FQNEAQ (reference sequence). After removal of 4 bases from V and 4 bases from J, the junction contained 14 bases not matched to a gene. CDR3 DNA sequence: TGTGCCAGCAGCTCCTTACCCGGGACAGAACAAGCAGATACGCAGTATTTT. It yields the protein CASSSLPGTEQADTQYF.

This clonotype was detected many times. One base away lies a much larger clone, so this may be a sequencing read error. This chain joins TRBV29-1 and TRBJ1-5; tentative D call: TRBD1 (6 bases). V was trimmed by 6 bases and J by 7 bases, leaving 16 bases between them. The CDR3 totals 13 residues. The germline V gene encodes CDR1 SQVTM and CDR2 ANQGSEA. This chain's CDR3 is CSVGDGGHQPQHF. Here the CDR3 DNA reads TGCAGCGTGGGGGACGGGGGGCACCAGCCCCAGCATTTT.

V usage is TRBV9 and J usage is TRBJ1-2; 7 nucleotides agree with TRBD1. The CDR3 runs 12 residues. Germline V CDR1 and CDR2: SGDLS, YYNGEE. Losses at the gene ends were 3 bases for V and 12 bases for J; bases not matched to a gene: 8. Here the CDR3 DNA reads TGTGCCAGCAGCGCTGGACAGGTAGGGAACACCTTC. Translated: CASSAGQVGNTF.

This clonotype has only one observation. The J gene is TRBJ2-3, the V gene TRBV2; TRBD2 matches at 11 bases. V lost 2 bases and J lost 4; bases outside the gene matches: 5. Germline CDR1 SNHLY, CDR2 FYNNEI. The CDR3 contains 16 residues. The CDR3 DNA reads as TGTGCCAGCAGTGAAATAAGACTAGCGGGACCAGATACGCAGTATTTT. Translation gives CASSEIRLAGPDTQYF.

As to this clonotype: Possible read error: a much larger clone is one base away. V and J are TRBV4-1 and TRBJ2-2; tentative D call: TRBD2 (6 bases). The V gene's germline CDR1 is MGHRA and CDR2 YSYEKL. This CDR3 comprises 13 residues. CDR3 sequence reads: CASSQWGAGGLFF. The CDR3 DNA reads TGCGCCAGCAGCCAATGGGGTGCCGGGGGGCTGTTTTTT.

The rearrangement links TRBV19 to TRBJ1-5; no definite D call. This CDR3 is built from 13 residues. V lost 1 base to trimming and J lost 5 bases, with 6 bases between them. Germline CDR1 is LNHDA and CDR2 is SQIVND (reference sequence). The CDR3 coding sequence is TGTGCCAGTAGTATAGGTGTTTATCAGCCCCAGCATTTT. It is translated as CASSIGVYQPQHF.

This clonotype was counted ten times or more. The V call is TRBV20-1, the J call TRBJ1-5, with D perhaps matching TRBD1 (5 bases). V dropped 6 bases and J dropped 4 bases, with 13 bases sitting between them. Germline assignment: CDR1 DFQATT and CDR2 SNEGSKA (reference sequence). The CDR3 totals 13 residues. The CDR3: CSAPGRANQPQHF. The CDR3 bases are TGCAGTGCCCCCGGCAGGGCTAATCAGCCCCAGCATTTT.

This chain links TRBV7-9 with TRBJ1-1, with unresolved D. V was pared by 5 bases and J by 9 bases, with 10 bases between. The CDR3 is 11 residues long. Germline V gives CDR1 SEHNR, CDR2 FQNEAQ (reference sequence). The CDR3 DNA is TGTGCCAGCAGCAAGGACGAGCAAGCTTTCTTT. It codes for CASSKDEQAFF. The full variable domain, completed using reference TRBV7-9 and TRBJ1-1, is DTGVSQNPRHKITKRGQNVTFRCDPISEHNRLYWYRQTLGQGPEFLTYFQNEAQLEKSRLLSDRFSAERPKGSFSTLEIQRTEQGDSAMYLCASSKDEQAFFGQGTRLTVV.

This clonotype has a count of ten or more. As DNA, the CDR3 is TGCGCCAGCAGTGTCGTCTTTGGGCGGTCCCTAAGAACCTACGAGCAGTACTTC. Its protein is CASSVVFGRSLRTYEQYF. V is TRBV10-2 and J is TRBJ2-7; D is uncertain. The length of the CDR3 is 18 residues. In germline, CDR1 is WSHSY, CDR2 SAAADI. Trimming took 4 bases from V and 2 from J, leaving 24 bases between them.

The chain joins TRBV27 to TRBJ1-5, with D uncertain. The V gene's germline CDR1 is MNHEY and CDR2 SMNVEV (reference sequence). This CDR3 region has 14 residues. Trimming removed 8 bases at V and 1 base at J, with 12 bases between. The CDR3 sequence is CASGRLPSNQPQHF. DNA of the CDR3: TGTGCCAGCGGAAGGCTGCCAAGCAATCAGCCCCAGCATTTT.

This clonotype has only a few counts. The chain carries TRBV29-1 and TRBJ2-3; 7 nucleotides agree with TRBD2. The CDR3 contains 13 residues. V lost 3 bases, J lost 1 base, and 1 base stayed unmatched. CDR1 and CDR2 from the germline V gene are SQVTM and ANQGSEA. CDR3 sequence reads: CSVEAGGTDTQYF. The CDR3 region has the DNA TGCAGCGTTGAGGCGGGAGGCACAGATACGCAGTATTTT.

This clonotype appeared once. The DNA is left out, because the CDR3 cannot be placed on it with certainty; the CDR3 is given as TCRdb lists it. The chain combines TRBV7-7 with TRBJ2-7; the table's TRBD2 call for D was not verified on the DNA. Germline lookup yields CDR1 SSHAT and CDR2 FNYEAQ (reference sequence). The CDR3 comprises 21 residues, both ends counted. The CDR3 is CASSFYICSARDRAVTYEQYF.

Ten or more counts support this clonotype. The genes are TRBV9 and TRBJ2-6; TRBD1 might be the D (6 bases). V lost 3 bases and J lost 4, with 23 bases in between. The germline V gene has CDR1 SGDLS and CDR2 YYNGEE. The CDR3 is 19 residues long. Here the CDR3 reads CASSASGTTGFHGANVLTF. CDR3 nucleotides: TGTGCCAGCAGCGCCTCCGGGACAACTGGCTTCCACGGGGCCAACGTCCTGACTTTC.

This clonotype was seen ten or more times. This chain joins TRBV29-1 and TRBJ2-5; 7 bases line up with TRBD1. J gave up 2 bases and V 6 bases, and 3 bases lay outside the gene matches. The V gene's germline CDR1 is SQVTM and CDR2 ANQGSEA. The CDR3 length is 12 residues. CDR3 protein: CSVGTAQETQYF. Written as DNA, the CDR3 is TGCAGCGTCGGGACAGCGCAAGAGACCCAGTACTTC.

The sample holds many counts of this clonotype. The chain recombines TRBV6-1 with TRBJ2-7; 10 bases align to TRBD2. Germline CDR1 is MNHNS and CDR2 is SASEGT. The CDR3 runs to 11 residues. The CDR3 loop is CAGTSVYEQYF. CDR3 DNA sequence: TGTGCGGGGACTAGCGTTTACGAGCAGTACTTC.

This clonotype was picked up many times. The chain employs TRBV4-1 and TRBJ2-5, with D perhaps being TRBD1 or TRBD2 (5 bases each). Germline values: CDR1 MGHRA, CDR2 YSYEKL. CDR3 length: 14 amino acids. The V end lost 4 bases, the J end lost 5 bases, and 14 bases lay between the germline ends. The CDR3, as DNA: TGCGCCAGCAGCCTCCAGGGAGAGGGGGAGACCCAGTACTTC. Amino acid sequence: CASSLQGEGETQYF.

The rearrangement uses TRBV20-1 and TRBJ2-5; 9 positions agree with TRBD2. The J call is in doubt because the DNA end fits TRBJ2-1 better. CDR3 length: 13 amino acids. CDR1 is DFQATT, CDR2 SNEGSKA, per germline (reference sequence). CDR3 amino acids: CSGGWSGRNEQFF. The CDR3 DNA sequence: TGCAGTGGCGGGTGGAGCGGGAGGAATGAGCAGTTCTTC.

The table lists this clonotype with a few counts. The chain is built from TRBV12-5 and TRBJ2-2, with D hard to call. Trimming removed 0 bases at V and 6 bases at J, with 5 bases between. This CDR3 contains 13 residues. Germline CDR1 and CDR2: LGHNT and FRNRAP. CDR3 sequence (DNA): TGTGCTAGTGGTTTGGTAGGGTCCGGGGAGCTGTTTTTT. It is translated as CASGLVGSGELFF.

The DNA for the CDR3 is TGCGCCAGCAGCGTCGACAGGGATCAGCCCCAGCATTTT. It encodes CASSVDRDQPQHF. The V call is TRBV5-1, the J call TRBJ1-5; 7 bases align to TRBD1. Germline V lookup: CDR1 SGHRS, CDR2 YFSETQ. The length of the CDR3 is 13 residues. The junction had 3 bases not matched to a gene; V was cut back by 4 bases and J by 5 bases. The whole variable domain, remainder taken from reference TRBV5-1 and TRBJ1-5, is KAGVTQTPRYLIKTRGQQVTLSCSPISGHRSVSWYQQTPGQGLQFLFEYFSETQRNKGNFPGRFSGRQFSNSRSEMNVSTLELGDSALYLCASSVDRDQPQHFGDGTRLSIL.

The genes are TRBV2 and TRBJ2-7, with 7 bases matching TRBD2. The J call is doubtful: the DNA matches TRBJ2-1 better. Germline V gives CDR1 SNHLY, CDR2 FYNNEI. The CDR3 has 11 residues. This CDR3 reads CASSGAGEQFF. The CDR3 DNA reads as TGTGCCAGCAGTGGAGCGGGAGAGCAGTTCTTC.

A few counts support this clonotype. This chain uses TRBV5-4 with TRBJ2-7; D not certain. Germline assignment: CDR1 SGHNT and CDR2 YYREEE (reference sequence). The CDR3 consists of 14 residues. V was clipped by 4 bases and J by 1 base, with 12 bases between them. The CDR3: CASSDRTVSYEQYF. DNA for the CDR3: TGTGCCAGCAGCGATCGGACGGTGTCCTACGAGCAGTACTTC.

This clonotype was detected ten times or more. V usage is TRBV6-5 and J usage is TRBJ2-5; 7 nucleotides agree with TRBD1. The CDR3 length is 14 residues. Germline-derived CDR1 and CDR2 are MNHEY and SVGAGI. After removal of 7 bases from V and 2 bases from J, the junction contained 7 bases not matched to a gene. CDR3 nucleotides: TGTGCCAGCATGCTCGGGACAGCACAAGAGACCCAGTACTTC. Translation gives CASMLGTAQETQYF.

Worth noting for this clonotype: A single base separates this from a much larger clone, so it may be a read error. The genes are TRBV5-1 and TRBJ1-6; D is possibly TRBD1 (5 bases). CDR3 size: 15 residues. The V gene lost 3 bases and the J gene lost 8 bases, with 15 bases spanning the gap. The germline V gene has CDR1 SGHRS and CDR2 YFSETQ. The CDR3 is CASSWSRARDSPLHF. CDR3 DNA: TGCGCCAGCAGCTGGAGCAGGGCGCGCGATTCACCCCTCCACTTT.

This clonotype came up many times. This chain connects TRBV29-1 to TRBJ1-1, with TRBD1 identical over 7 bases. The germline gives CDR1 SQVTM, CDR2 ANQGSEA. There are 14 residues in the CDR3. V lost 7 bases, J lost 3 bases, and 11 bases stayed unmatched. CDR3 coding DNA: TGCAGCGCTCAAGGGGGCTTATCGGACACTGAAGCTTTCTTT. This translates into CSAQGGLSDTEAFF.

This clonotype was seen ten or more times. The chain carries TRBV7-9 and TRBJ2-7, with 7 bases fitting TRBD2. The CDR3 is 19 residues long. Losses at the gene ends were 5 bases for V and 2 bases for J; bases not matched to a gene: 21. CDR1 and CDR2 (germline): SEHNR, FQNEAQ (reference sequence). CDR3 sequence reads: CASSLHGRDYRAGPYEQYF. The CDR3 nucleotides read TGTGCCAGCAGCCTCCATGGCAGGGACTATCGGGCGGGGCCCTACGAGCAGTACTTC.

This clonotype was observed at least ten times. The chain employs TRBV12-3 or TRBV12-4 and TRBJ2-2; 8 nucleotides line up with TRBD2. The ends lost 3 bases at V and 7 bases at J; junction bases unmatched: 7. CDR3 size: 15 residues. The DNA for the CDR3 is TGTGCCAGCAGTTTCGAACCGACTAGCGTCGGGGAGCTGTTTTTT. This sequence encodes CASSFEPTSVGELFF.

This chain joins TRBV15 and TRBJ1-5; a possible D gene is TRBD1 (6 bases). The V end lost 1 base, the J end lost 2 bases, and 15 bases lay between the germline ends. The CDR3 spans 17 residues. Looked up from germline, CDR1 is LNHNV and CDR2 is YYDKDF (reference sequence). CDR3 sequence (DNA): TGTGCCACCAGCAGAGGCACAGGGTCCGGGCGCAATCAGCCCCAGCATTTT. As protein: CATSRGTGSGRNQPQHF.

This clonotype was counted only a few times. The rearrangement links TRBV4-1 to TRBJ2-2, with TRBD1 as a possible D gene (5 bases). With 0 bases removed from V and 3 bases from J, the gap between germline ends came to 5 bases. The CDR3 has 14 amino acids. Germline-derived CDR1 and CDR2 are MGHRA and YSYEKL. The CDR3 DNA follows: TGCGCCAGCAGCCAAGACAGGGACACCGGGGAGCTGTTTTTT. Translating gives CASSQDRDTGELFF.